The rows below give T cell receptor beta chains drawn from one sample of a study of radiation and T cells in renal cell carcinoma. Using immunoSEQ multiplex PCR, the repertoire was profiled, and TCRdb retains in-frame clones only, with some absent. This sample has 150,000 or so clones; roughly nine tenths occur once, and the top ten carry 10% to 12%. The sequencing here drew on blood, taken from a patient whose treatment included radiotherapy and nephrectomy. The receptors were sampled from a woman aged 45-65 years with renal cell carcinoma. Each CDR3 is given without its conserved first and last residue. Each record gives: V gene, J gene, CDR3 protein.

V: TRBV6-1
J: TRBJ2-7
CDR3: ASSDQGEVGYEQY

V: TRBV6-1
J: TRBJ1-4
CDR3: ASSEEGRGAGLG

V: TRBV7-7
J: TRBJ2-3
CDR3: ASSFRVAGGNTDTQY

V: TRBV6-1
J: TRBJ1-5
CDR3: ASSDLGNQPQH

V: TRBV4-1
J: TRBJ2-4
CDR3: ASSQDVIQY

V: TRBV29-1
J: TRBJ2-5
CDR3: SVDRETQY

V: TRBV5-8
J: TRBJ1-1
CDR3: ASRLEAF

V: TRBV9
J: TRBJ2-1
CDR3: ASSPPQGGVNEQF

V: TRBV7-2
J: TRBJ2-7
CDR3: ASSPQGTQKSGQY

V: TRBV4-1
J: TRBJ2-3
CDR3: ASSHFSRDKRADTQY

V: TRBV6-6
J: TRBJ1-2
CDR3: ASNREITYGYT

V: TRBV5-1
J: TRBJ2-3
CDR3: ASSLVGGGADTQY

V: TRBV19
J: TRBJ2-5
CDR3: ASSPTGGGETQY

V: TRBV5-4
J: TRBJ1-1
CDR3: ASSLGPGNTEAF

V: TRBV6-5
J: TRBJ1-1
CDR3: ASTRDRGITEAF

V: TRBV11-2
J: TRBJ1-1
CDR3: ASSLDLARTNKAF

V: TRBV30
J: TRBJ1-5
CDR3: AWEDRRGQPQH

V: TRBV6-1
J: TRBJ2-2
CDR3: ASSDRTGITGELF

V: TRBV29-1
J: TRBJ1-2
CDR3: SALIGQIGYT

V: TRBV5-1
J: TRBJ1-1
CDR3: ASSLAALDRNTEAF

V: TRBV6-6
J: TRBJ1-5
CDR3: ASSYDWSNQPQH

V: TRBV14
J: TRBJ1-2
CDR3: ASSQHHRGEMGGYT

V: TRBV5-4
J: TRBJ1-1
CDR3: ASSLRDTEAF

V: TRBV7-9
J: TRBJ2-2
CDR3: ASTLMGATGELF

V: TRBV19
J: TRBJ2-7
CDR3: ASRRGYEQY

V: TRBV15
J: TRBJ1-1
CDR3: ATSGRQGRTEAF

V: TRBV20-1
J: TRBJ2-7
CDR3: SARENYEQY

V: TRBV19
J: TRBJ2-3
CDR3: ASSGPGTKRLDTQY

V: TRBV7-6
J: TRBJ2-3
CDR3: ASSPGQGWADTQY

V: TRBV19
J: TRBJ2-5
CDR3: ASGHWGGQETQY

V: TRBV7-6
J: TRBJ2-5
CDR3: ASSLGTSGGESQETQY

V: TRBV5-5
J: TRBJ2-7
CDR3: ASSYRDPYEQY

V: TRBV29-1
J: TRBJ2-3
CDR3: SVYGGGSTDTQY

V: TRBV5-1
J: TRBJ2-3
CDR3: ASSLGTGSDTQY

V: TRBV5-4
J: TRBJ2-5
CDR3: ASSLGQLQETQY

V: TRBV5-1
J: TRBJ1-4
CDR3: ASSWGSNANEKLF

V: TRBV25-1
J: TRBJ2-5
CDR3: ASSKSLGGQGERETQY

V: TRBV10-1
J: TRBJ2-5
CDR3: ASSSDSQETQY

V: TRBV5-6
J: TRBJ2-7
CDR3: ASSLRTGSSAEQY

V: TRBV6-4
J: TRBJ1-5
CDR3: ASSDSFRTHSNQPQH

V: TRBV10-1
J: TRBJ1-1
CDR3: ASTTTGTPGANTEAF

V: TRBV2
J: TRBJ1-2
CDR3: ASSESLGEGGYT

V: TRBV5-6
J: TRBJ2-1
CDR3: ASSLAGTSGIDEQF

V: TRBV10-2
J: TRBJ2-2
CDR3: ASSPGRNTGELF

V: TRBV5-8
J: TRBJ2-1
CDR3: ASSFPRSSYNEQF

V: TRBV6-1
J: TRBJ2-6
CDR3: ASIEGGSGANVLT

V: TRBV5-4
J: TRBJ2-7
CDR3: ASSTRQGAYEQY

V: TRBV12-5
J: TRBJ1-2
CDR3: ASTGQGFSGGYT

V: TRBV5-1
J: TRBJ2-7
CDR3: ASSPEGLSGYEQY

V: TRBV19
J: TRBJ2-1
CDR3: ASSETRVDEQF

V: TRBV27
J: TRBJ2-1
CDR3: ASSWAVAGNEQF

V: TRBV6-5
J: TRBJ1-1
CDR3: ASSYSRQNTEAF